Listed below are T cell receptor beta chains from one sample, sequenced in a study of Graves' ophthalmopathy and Graves' hyperthyroidism. MiXCR was run by TCRdb on the multiplex PCR reads, yielding one entry per CDR3 protein. This sample has about 550,000 distinct CDR3 sequences, with 35% to 45% found just once. The source material was peripheral blood or thyroid tissue (not recorded which). The receptor set was obtained from an adult man with Graves' hyperthyroidism. CDR3s include the opening cysteine and the closing phenylalanine or tryptophan. A D gene is named only where the DNA matches it firmly. Clone size appears in some rows only: once, few, many, or a class for an expanded clone.

>.|.|TRBV12-3/TRBV12-4|TRBJ2-2
TGTGCCAGCAGTTTCCCCGCCACGCAGGAGAACACCGGGGAGCTGTTTTTT
CASSFPATQENTGELFF
>.|.|TRBV10-3|TRBJ1-4
TGTGCCATCAGAGCTAGCGGGACTGAAAAACTGTCTTTT
CAIRASGTEKLSF
>.|.|TRBV15|TRBJ2-5
TGTGCCACCAGCAGTTTGTCGGGGTTTACGCGACAAGAGACCCAGTACTTC
CATSSLSGFTRQETQYF
>.|TRBD1|TRBV10-3|TRBJ2-7
TGTGCCATCGGACGAGATGACAGGGGGAGAGAGCAGTACTTC
CAIGRDDRGREQYF
>.|.|TRBV7-8|TRBJ2-3
TGTGCCAGCAGCTCCAACAGGAAGACTAGCACAGATACGCAGTATTTT
CASSSNRKTSTDTQYF
>.|TRBD1|TRBV2|TRBJ1-5
TGTGCCAGCAGGGAGGGACAGGGCTCCGGTCAGCCCCAGCATTTT
CASREGQGSGQPQHF
>.|TRBD1|TRBV19|TRBJ2-3
TGTGCCAGTAGTATGGTCACAGGGGCCACAGATACGCAGTATTTT
CASSMVTGATDTQYF
>.|.|TRBV29-1|TRBJ1-2
TGCAGCGCTGATTCCCTGGGGGGTAACGGCTATGGCTACACCTTC
CSADSLGGNGYGYTF
>.|.|TRBV24-1|TRBJ2-6
TGTGCCACCAGTGGTCGGAGCTCTGGGGCCAACGTCCTGACTTTC
CATSGRSSGANVLTF
>.|TRBD1|TRBV15|TRBJ2-5
TGTGCCACCAGCAGAAGTACAGGGGGTGGTGAAGAGACCCAGTACTTC
CATSRSTGGGEETQYF
>.|TRBD1|TRBV6-1|TRBJ2-7
TGTGCCAGCAGTGACAGGGACAGGGGGCCCTACGAGCAGTACTTC
CASSDRDRGPYEQYF
>many|.|TRBV9|TRBJ1-3
TGTGCCAGCAGGGACCTGGTATTGCGCAACTCTGGAAACACCATATATTTT
CASRDLVLRNSGNTIYF
>few|.|TRBV29-1|TRBJ2-4
TGCAGCGTGGACGTGAGCGGAGCCAAAAACATTCAGTACTTC
CSVDVSGAKNIQYF
>many|.|TRBV5-4|TRBJ1-6
TGTGCCAGCAGCTGCAACAGAGACGTCAATTCACCCCTCCACTTT
CASSCNRDVNSPLHF
>.|.|TRBV11-2|TRBJ2-5
TGTGCCAGCAGCGGGACGTACGACGGCCTCGGGGAGACCCAGTACTTC
CASSGTYDGLGETQYF
>.|.|TRBV6-4|TRBJ2-2
TGTGCCAGCAGTGACTCGGTGGGAGGTACCGGGGAGCTGTTTTTT
CASSDSVGGTGELFF
>.|.|TRBV12-3/TRBV12-4|TRBJ2-3
TGTGCCAGCAGTTTAGCGGGAGTAGCAGATACGCAGTATTTT
CASSLAGVADTQYF
>many|TRBD1|TRBV5-5|TRBJ1-6
TGTGCCAGCAGCCGCGGACAGGGGATGACACCCCTCCACTTT
CASSRGQGMTPLHF
>many|.|TRBV7-8|TRBJ1-6
TGTGCCAGCAGCTTAGCTTCAGGCCAAGCCCATTATAATTCACCCCTCCACTTT
CASSLASGQAHYNSPLHF
>many|.|TRBV29-1|TRBJ2-7
TGCAGCGTTGAACTTAGCGGACACTACGAGCAGTACTTC
CSVELSGHYEQYF
>once|.|TRBV24-1|TRBJ1-1
TGTGCCACCAGAGGCGCGAACGCTGAAGCTTTCTTT
CATRGANAEAFF
>many|TRBD2|TRBV7-6|TRBJ2-5
TGTGCCAGCAGCTTAGATCTGGCGGGGGGAGAGACCCAGTACTTC
CASSLDLAGGETQYF
>many|.|TRBV2|TRBJ1-1
TGTGCCAGCAGTTACAGGGAGGCTGAAGCTTTCTTT
CASSYREAEAFF
>many|.|TRBV12-3/TRBV12-4|TRBJ1-2
TGTGCCAGCAGACTAGACCCCGGGGGAGGAGGCGGCTACACCTTC
CASRLDPGGGGGYTF
>.|.|TRBV29-1|TRBJ2-1
TGCAGCGTTGGGCGCGATGAGCAGTTCTTC
CSVGRDEQFF
>many|.|TRBV24-1|TRBJ1-3
TGTGCCACCAGTGATTCCTCAGGGGAAGGGGTCTCTGGAAACACCATATATTTT
CATSDSSGEGVSGNTIYF
>.|.|TRBV29-1|TRBJ2-5
TGCAGCGTCCCCGGGACCCTGGTGGAGACCCAGTACTTC
CSVPGTLVETQYF
>.|TRBD2|TRBV11-2|TRBJ2-7
TGTGCCAGCAGCCTCGGACTAGTCTACGAGCAGTACTTC
CASSLGLVYEQYF
>.|.|TRBV2|TRBJ2-5
TGTGCCAGCAGGGACGACAATCAGCCCCAGTACTTC
CASRDDNQPQYF
>few|.|TRBV19|TRBJ1-5
TGTGCCAGTACCACGGGACCCCAAAGCCAGCCCCAGCATTTT
CASTTGPQSQPQHF
>.|.|TRBV5-1|TRBJ1-3
TGCGCCAGCAGCGGGGTACCAGGAAACACCATATATTTT
CASSGVPGNTIYF
>.|.|TRBV20-1|TRBJ2-2
TGCAGTGCCCCCCGGTTCCGCGCCGCGAACACCGGGGAGCTGTTTTTT
CSAPRFRAANTGELFF
>.|.|TRBV5-6|TRBJ1-4
TGTGCCAGCAGCCTTCAGGCTTTGGGTGAAAAACTGTTTTTT
CASSLQALGEKLFF
>.|.|TRBV12-3/TRBV12-4|TRBJ1-5
TGTGCCAGCAGTTTGCGGGGGATGGGGCAGCCCCAGCATTTT
CASSLRGMGQPQHF
>many|.|TRBV29-1|TRBJ1-1
TGCAGCGTCGAGAGACAAGGCGGATGGAACACTGAAGCTTTCTTT
CSVERQGGWNTEAFF
>many|.|TRBV2|TRBJ2-2
TGTGCCAGCAGGGCGGACAGTACTACCGGGGAGCTGTTTTTT
CASRADSTTGELFF
>.|TRBD1|TRBV5-5|TRBJ1-2
TGTGCCAGCAGCCAAGAGTTCGACAGGGGGCGCTTCTATGGCTACACCTTC
CASSQEFDRGRFYGYTF
>many|.|TRBV7-9|TRBJ2-7
TGTGCCAGCAGCTTGGGGGACACGTTACACGAGCAGTACTTC
CASSLGDTLHEQYF
>.|TRBD1|TRBV29-1|TRBJ1-2
TGCAGCGGGGGACAGGGAACATTCACAGCTAACTATGGCTACACCTTC
CSGGQGTFTANYGYTF
>many|.|TRBV20-1|TRBJ1-5
TGCAGTGCTGAAGACTCGGGGCAGCCCCAGCATTTT
CSAEDSGQPQHF
>many|.|TRBV5-1|TRBJ2-5
TGCGCCAGCAGCTTGAATGGGGCCGATGAACAGACCCAGTACTTC
CASSLNGADEQTQYF
>many|.|TRBV29-1|TRBJ1-2
TGCAGCGTTGTGAAAAGTTCTAACTATGGCTACACCTTC
CSVVKSSNYGYTF
>many|TRBD2|TRBV7-8|TRBJ2-5
TGTGCCAGCAGCCCTACTAGCGGCCAAGAGACCCAGTACTTC
CASSPTSGQETQYF
>few|.|TRBV7-2|TRBJ1-5
TGTGCCAGCAGCTTAGCGGGGGGGGGGCTTCAGCCCCAGCATTTT
CASSLAGGGLQPQHF
>.|TRBD1|TRBV10-3|TRBJ2-2
TGTGCCATCAGGGGGACAGGATCGACCGGGGAGCTGTTTTTT
CAIRGTGSTGELFF
>.|.|TRBV29-1|TRBJ1-2
TGCAGCGTCGGCCGGGACACTAACTATGGCTACACCTTC
CSVGRDTNYGYTF
>many|.|TRBV19|TRBJ1-5
TGTGCCAGTAGAGGACGGGCAGGGGTGGCCCAGCATTTT
CASRGRAGVAQHF
>once|.|TRBV7-9|TRBJ1-3
TGTGCCAGCAGCCAAATTTGGCCCTCTGGAAACACCATATATTTT
CASSQIWPSGNTIYF
>many|TRBD2|TRBV28|TRBJ2-7
TGTGCCAGCAGATTTAGCGGGGGAGGCTACGAGCAGTACTTC
CASRFSGGGYEQYF
>.|TRBD1|TRBV20-1|TRBJ2-5
TGCAGTGCTAGCGGGGACAGGGGGCGCGGGGAGACCCAGTACTTC
CSASGDRGRGETQYF
>few|.|TRBV30|TRBJ1-5
TGTGCCTGGGGGTCTGAGGGGGTACAGCCCCAGCATTTT
CAWGSEGVQPQHF
>.|TRBD2|TRBV7-9|TRBJ2-7
TGTGCCAGCAGCTTAGAGGGTTCTAGCGGGGGAGTCGACGAGCAGTACTTC
CASSLEGSSGGVDEQYF
>many|.|TRBV29-1|TRBJ2-2
TGCAGCGTTCGTCCAAGATCCACCGGGGAGCTGTTTTTT
CSVRPRSTGELFF
>few|TRBD1|TRBV7-2|TRBJ1-1
TGTGCCAGCAGCACAGGACAGGGGACAGCTTTCTTT
CASSTGQGTAFF
>many|TRBD2|TRBV7-2|TRBJ2-2
TGTGCCAGCAGCTTAGATCGGCTAGCGGTCACCGGGGAGCTGTTTTTT
CASSLDRLAVTGELFF
>once|.|TRBV19|TRBJ2-3
TGTGCCAGTAGTATGCTCTCAGCCTCAACAGATACGCAGTATTTT
CASSMLSASTDTQYF
>.|TRBD2|TRBV5-1|TRBJ2-1
TGCGCCAGCAGCCTCTGGACTAGCGGGAGCTCCTACAATGAGCAGTTCTTC
CASSLWTSGSSYNEQFF
>.|TRBD1|TRBV5-5|TRBJ1-2
TGTGCCAGCAGCTACCGACAGGGGGTGGACTATGGCTACACCTTC
CASSYRQGVDYGYTF
>many|.|TRBV7-9|TRBJ1-2
TGTGCCAGCAGCACTGACGCTTATGGCTACACCTTC
CASSTDAYGYTF
>.|TRBD1|TRBV2|TRBJ1-2
TGTGCCAGCAGTGCGGGACAGGGAAACTATGGCTACACCTTC
CASSAGQGNYGYTF